This TCR beta chain was identified during a study of metastatic and nonmetastatic thyroid tumors. All patients were untreated before thyroid surgery. This clone was observed once. Looked up from germline, CDR1 is DFQATT and CDR2 is SNEGSKA (reference sequence). The germline V and J ends were trimmed by 4 bases and 0 bases, with 19 bases remaining between them. CDR3 size: 17 residues. TCRdb recomputed clones from the PCR reads via MiXCR. The table has about 24,000 clones, under 25% seen once. This receptor was obtained from a male donor with papillary thyroid cancer or a benign thyroid nodule (not recorded which). Some clones in this sample may be carry-over from other donors' samples. Sequenced material: blood. The gene calls are TRBV20-1 and TRBJ2-1; D possibly uses TRBD1 or TRBD2 (6 bases each). The CDR3 reads CSAIPGGKDASYNEQFF. CDR3 coding DNA: TGCAGTGCTATCCCCGGGGGCAAGGACGCCTCCTACAATGAGCAGTTCTTC.